Sequencing of this T cell receptor (beta chain) was carried out in a study of T cell responses to AZD1222 COVID-19 vaccine. This clone was counted a single time. Germline CDR1 and CDR2: LNHDA and SQIVND (reference sequence). The CDR3 is made up of 13 amino acids. V was trimmed by 3 bases and J by 6 bases, leaving 10 bases between them. The data were produced by immunoSEQ multiplex PCR, yet TCRdb's version contains in-frame clones alone and is incomplete. Here the sample spans approximately 150,000 clones, approximately 90% being singletons. This specimen consisted of peripheral blood, obtained on day 0 of MenACWY control vaccination. The origin of this receptor is an adult in good health. The rearrangement links TRBV19 to TRBJ2-3; D gene ambiguous. In nucleotides, the CDR3 is TGTGCCAGTAGTATGCGGTCCCCGGATACGCAGTATTTT. This translates into CASSMRSPDTQYF. Full variable domain (missing parts from reference TRBV19 and TRBJ2-3): DGGITQSPKYLFRKEGQNVTLSCEQNLNHDAMYWYRQDPGQGLRLIYYSQIVNDFQKGDIAEGYSVSREKKESFPLTVTSAQKNPTAFYLCASSMRSPDTQYFGPGTRLTVL.